What follows describes a single T cell receptor beta chain. Its antigen remains unknown. This sample is part of a study of persistence of HIV-infected CD4 T cells. Study as a whole: Isolated cells were CMV- and HIV-1 Gag-responding CD4+ T cells. General study results and limits: TCRbeta richness was lower in CMV- and Gag-responding cells than in anti-CD3/anti-CD28-responding cells.

The libraries were made with immunoSEQ version 4 in survey mode. The method was immunoSEQ multiplex PCR; TCRdb's version includes in-frame clones alone and lacks a portion of them. Among fewer than 40,000 clones, roughly 82% were seen once, and the ten largest hold roughly 6.7%. Stimulation used about 9.5 ug/mL lysate from CMV-infected fibroblasts. CD40L-negative CD69-negative CD45RO-high memory CD4+ T cells were sorted as populations depleted of antigen-responding cells. Stimulated PBMCs had first been depleted of CD8+ T cells. The origin of this receptor is an adult woman with HIV who was CMV-seropositive. The source material was CD4+ T cells sorted from PBMCs after roughly 19-hour stimulation, sampled from a patient who received antiretroviral therapy.

This CDR3 is CASSEGLAGTDTQYF. As DNA, the CDR3 is TGTGCCAGCAGCGAGGGACTAGCGGGCACAGATACGCAGTATTTT. The rearrangement uses TRBV5-8 and TRBJ2-3; 11 bases agree with TRBD2. From germline, CDR1 is SGHTS and CDR2 YDEGEE. The CDR3 is 15 amino acids. V was pared by 4 bases and J by 1 base, with 2 bases of the junction left unmatched. The full variable domain, in which reference TRBV5-8 and TRBJ2-3 provide the parts outside the CDR3, is EAGVTQSPTHLIKTRGQQATLRCSPISGHTSVYWYQQALGLGLQFLLWYDEGEERNRGNFPPRFSGRQFPNYSSELNVNALELEDSALYLCASSEGLAGTDTQYFGPGTRLTVL.